This T cell receptor beta chain was sequenced during a study of T cells after yellow fever vaccination. Looking at the study overall: SMART-Seq v4 Ultra Low Input prepared libraries from low-cell fractions.

Trimming cost V 6 bases and J 0 bases, with 12 bases left between them. The CDR3 covers 15 residues. In TCRdb, the 5' RACE reads were re-called with MiXCR into one record per CDR3 protein. This table has some 340,000 distinct CDR3 sequences, approximately 12% appearing once. As concerns this clonotype: Its antigen is unknown.

Study findings and constraints: The study re-detected most primary-vaccination clones after the booster (roughly 96% CD4, around 89% CD8). Though weaker, the secondary response peaked faster, on day 5 versus 15.

Sequencing used CD4+ T cells sorted from PBMCs, obtained 45 days after the yellow fever booster vaccination. This clonotype was obtained from a man aged 18 to 35 who received the YFV17D yellow fever vaccine. The V call is TRBV12-3 or TRBV12-4, the J call TRBJ1-3; D not certain. CDR3 residues: CASSVDGRSGNTIYF. CDR3 DNA sequence: TGTGCCAGCAGCGTGGACGGACGCTCTGGAAACACCATATATTTT.